This T cell receptor (beta chain) was found in a study of sequential checkpoint blockade in melanoma. Study-wide background: Maintenance nivolumab came after either treatment sequence. Some 90 pretreatment tumor DNA samples were TCRβ immunosequenced. Twenty-two patients had matched tumor biopsies before treatment and at week 13 after nivolumab or ipilimumab alone.

Treatment specified: randomized to nivolumab then ipilimumab (arm A) or the reverse (arm B). Profiling relied on immunoSEQ multiplex PCR, and the TCRdb table lists in-frame clones only, not all of them. Of about 9,300 clones in the sample, 27% were seen once. The CDR3 runs to 18 residues. Trimming removed 2 bases at V and 2 bases at J, with 16 bases between. The sample in question was tumor tissue (inferred from file names), obtained from a patient given nivolumab and ipilimumab in sequence. This TCR was sampled from a human donor with melanoma. The J gene is TRBJ2-6, the V gene TRBV23-1, with D possibly being TRBD1 (5 bases). Being an ORF, TRBV23-1 has a function that is uncertain. CDR3 coding DNA: TGCGCCAGCAGTCAACCGGCTGGGGCAGGGACTGGGGCCAACGTCCTGACTTTC. Protein sequence: CASSQPAGAGTGANVLTF.